A single sample gave rise to the 12 T cell receptor beta chains below, sequenced in a study of blood T cell repertoires in COVID-19. The data were produced by immunoSEQ multiplex PCR, yet TCRdb's version contains in-frame clones alone and is incomplete. The sample yields over 300,000 clones, about nine tenths seen once. Sequencing was carried out using PBMCs or T cells enriched from blood (not recorded which). These TCRs come from a woman aged 18-35 years who had recovered from COVID-19.

The gene calls are TRBV2 and TRBJ1-2; possible D gene TRBD1, 6 bases. Deletions cut 7 bases from V and 3 bases from J, with 15 bases between. This CDR3 region has 14 residues. Germline V gene lookup returns CDR1 SNHLY and CDR2 FYNNEI. The CDR3 loop is CASTWGREDYGYTF. CDR3 coding DNA: TGTGCCAGCACCTGGGGGCGTGAGGACTATGGCTACACCTTC.

The chain uses TRBV24-1 and TRBJ1-1; tentatively, D is TRBD1 (5 bases). The CDR3 has 16 amino acids. CDR1 is KGHDR, CDR2 SFDVKD, per germline. Trimming took off 2 bases at V and 5 bases at J, with 17 bases between the two ends. The CDR3 is CATSDSAAGRWTEAFF. The DNA for the CDR3 is TGTGCCACCAGTGATTCCGCAGCAGGGCGGTGGACTGAAGCTTTCTTT.

This chain joins TRBV27 and TRBJ2-2; D might be TRBD2 (6 bases). CDR3 length equals 17 residues. The germline V gene encodes CDR1 MNHEY and CDR2 SMNVEV (reference sequence). Deletions cut 6 bases from V and 7 bases from J, with 24 bases between. The CDR3 loop reads CASRGITGSFRSGELFF. The CDR3 DNA reads TGTGCCAGCAGGGGAATTACCGGGAGTTTTCGGAGCGGGGAGCTGTTTTTT.

The chain uses TRBV6-2 or TRBV6-3 and TRBJ1-1; TRBD1 agrees at 8 bases. J lost 7 bases, V lost 7 bases, and 8 bases had no gene match. The CDR3 totals 13 residues. CDR1 and CDR2 from the germline V gene are MNHEY and SVGEGT. CDR3 bases: TGTGCCAGCAACCCAGGGGGCAGTCTTGAAGCTTTCTTT. It encodes CASNPGGSLEAFF.

The chain links TRBV5-1 to TRBJ2-5; 7 positions agree with TRBD2. The germline gives CDR1 SGHRS, CDR2 YFSETQ. The CDR3 loop spans 15 amino acids. V shed 6 bases and J 5 bases; nucleotides not matched to a gene: 13. The CDR3 reads CASTNSSGFRETQYF. Here the CDR3 DNA reads TGCGCCAGCACCAATTCTAGCGGTTTCCGGGAGACCCAGTACTTC.

The CDR3, as DNA: TGCGCCAGCAGCTCTGGGGCCCACCCTGAAGCTTTCTTT. Protein: CASSSGAHPEAFF. This chain links TRBV5-1 with TRBJ1-1; D might be TRBD1 (5 bases). Germline CDR1 SGHRS, CDR2 YFSETQ. The CDR3 has 13 amino acids. The V and J ends lost 3 bases and 6 bases respectively, with 12 bases between them. Combining the CDR3 with reference TRBV5-1 and TRBJ1-1 gives the whole variable domain KAGVTQTPRYLIKTRGQQVTLSCSPISGHRSVSWYQQTPGQGLQFLFEYFSETQRNKGNFPGRFSGRQFSNSRSEMNVSTLELGDSALYLCASSSGAHPEAFFGQGTRLTVV.

V and J are TRBV11-3 and TRBJ1-1, with D unresolved. The CDR3 is made up of 13 amino acids. V shed 3 bases and J shed 6 bases, with 11 bases lying between them. The V gene's germline CDR1 is SGHNT and CDR2 YENEEA. This CDR3 reads CASSLTERSEAFF. As DNA, the CDR3 is TGTGCCAGCAGCTTGACTGAGCGGTCTGAAGCTTTCTTT.

The V and J genes are TRBV10-3 and TRBJ1-1; the match to TRBD1 covers 7 bases. The CDR3 runs to 13 residues. Germline V lookup: CDR1 ENHRY, CDR2 SYGVKD. J was trimmed by 3 bases and V by 6 bases; bases with no gene match: 4. The CDR3 is CAISLQGDTEAFF. The CDR3 DNA reads as TGTGCCATCAGCTTGCAGGGGGACACTGAAGCTTTCTTT.

The V gene is TRBV5-5, the J gene TRBJ1-6; no definite D call. Germline lookup yields CDR1 SGHKS and CDR2 YYEKEE (reference sequence). V was pared by 0 bases and J by 0 bases, with 13 bases between. The CDR3 contains 18 residues. CDR3 loop: CASSLAGLQSSYNSPLHF. CDR3 in DNA: TGTGCCAGCAGCTTGGCCGGACTCCAGAGCTCCTATAATTCACCCCTCCACTTT. The entire variable domain, with the rest obtained from reference TRBV5-5 and TRBJ1-6, is as follows: DAGVTQSPTHLIKTRGQQVTLRCSPISGHKSVSWYQQVLGQGPQFIFQYYEKEERGRGNFPDRFSARQFPNYSSELNVNALLLGDSALYLCASSLAGLQSSYNSPLHFGNGTRLTVT.

The gene calls are TRBV18 and TRBJ2-7, with 7 bases aligning to TRBD2. Per germline, CDR1 KGHSH and CDR2 LQKENI. J lost 2 bases, V lost 8 bases, and 0 bases had no gene match. This CDR3 is built from 11 residues. Here the CDR3 DNA reads TGTGCCAGCCGGGGGGCCTACGAGCAGTACTTC. Protein sequence: CASRGAYEQYF. Filled out from reference TRBV18 and TRBJ2-7, the complete variable domain reads NAGVMQNPRHLVRRRGQEARLRCSPMKGHSHVYWYRQLPEEGLKFMVYLQKENIIDESGMPKERFSAEFPKEGPSILRIQQVVRGDSAAYFCASRGAYEQYFGPGTRLTVT.

This rearrangement joins TRBV30 to TRBJ2-5; TRBD2 agrees at 8 bases. Germline V gives CDR1 GTSNPN, CDR2 SVGIG (reference sequence). After removal of 2 bases from V and 1 base from J, the junction contained 6 bases not matched to a gene. This CDR3 is 15 amino acids long. In DNA form, the CDR3 reads TGTGCCTGGAGTCTTGAGCGGGGGTCCCAAGAGACCCAGTACTTC. Its translation is CAWSLERGSQETQYF.

This clone was detected once. The chain has TRBV12-5 and TRBJ2-3; 7 positions match TRBD2. CDR1 and CDR2 (germline): LGHNT, FRNRAP. The CDR3 loop spans 16 amino acids. The ends lost 5 bases at V and 1 base at J; junction bases unmatched: 9. In DNA form, the CDR3 reads TGTGCTAGTGGTACGGGCGAGCGGGGACGCACAGATACGCAGTATTTT. Encoded protein: CASGTGERGRTDTQYF.